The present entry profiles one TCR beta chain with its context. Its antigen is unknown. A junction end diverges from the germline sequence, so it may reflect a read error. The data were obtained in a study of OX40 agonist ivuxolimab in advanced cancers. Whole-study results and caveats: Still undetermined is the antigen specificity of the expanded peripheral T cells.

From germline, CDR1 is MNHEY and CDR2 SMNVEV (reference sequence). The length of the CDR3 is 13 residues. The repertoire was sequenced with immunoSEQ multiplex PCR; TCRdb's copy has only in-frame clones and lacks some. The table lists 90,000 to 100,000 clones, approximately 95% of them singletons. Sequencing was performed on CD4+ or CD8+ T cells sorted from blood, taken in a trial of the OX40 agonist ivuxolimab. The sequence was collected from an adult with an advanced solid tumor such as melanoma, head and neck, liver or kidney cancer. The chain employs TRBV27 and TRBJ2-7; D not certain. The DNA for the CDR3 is TGTGCCAGCAGTTTAGGACGAGTGTACGGGCAGTACTTC. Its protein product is CASSLGRVYGQYF.